This T cell receptor beta chain was observed in a study of blood T cell repertoires in COVID-19. Turning to the study itself: The United States, Italy and Spain supplied acute and convalescent COVID-19 samples.

Per the original methods: How many nucleated cells were present was estimated from reference gene primer amplification. Clones were sequenced by immunoSEQ multiplex PCR, and TCRdb holds only the in-frame ones, with some missing. That table gives V, J and clone size, and the DNA gave D and trimming. Here the sample spans some 50,000 clones, 82% being singletons. This clone was recorded a few times. Trimming stripped 3 bases from V and 0 bases from J, with 15 bases between. Germline CDR1 is SGHRS and CDR2 is YFSETQ. The CDR3 covers 16 residues. The chain is built from TRBV5-1 and TRBJ1-1; tentatively, D is TRBD1 (6 bases). The material sequenced was peripheral blood. This clonotype was sampled from a woman older than 75 with acute or convalescent COVID-19. Here the CDR3 DNA reads TGCGCCAGCAGCTCCGCAGGGGCCAGGATGAACACTGAAGCTTTCTTT. This gives the protein CASSSAGARMNTEAFF.